The source of this T cell receptor beta chain is a study of vaccination effects on CD4 cells after COVID-19. At the level of the study: Under the ViraFEST assay, PBMC were stimulated with viral peptide pools so that antigen-specific CD4+ T cells expanded. Sequencing was performed afterwards. The cohort was immunized with two doses of either the BNT162b2 or mRNA-1273 vaccine. Cultivation was performed at a few million PBMC per well with about 9.6 IU/ml IL-2 and about 10 ug/ml peptides added.

The data were produced by immunoSEQ multiplex PCR, yet TCRdb's version contains in-frame clones alone and is incomplete. The table lists around 35,000 clones, around 74% of them singletons, with less than 3.5% in the top ten. Findings and limits, study-wide: Clones from infection and from vaccination both contracted markedly late after vaccination.

Turning to this clone: The target antigen is unknown. One end of the junction fails to match germline, which may point to a read error.

Germline lookup yields CDR1 SSHAT and CDR2 FNYEAQ (reference sequence). The CDR3 is made up of 16 amino acids. Subsequent to 10 days of culture, CD4+ T cells were isolated. Specimen: CD4+ T cells from PBMCs cultured without peptide, collected before COVID-19 vaccination. This clonotype was obtained from a human donor who received a COVID-19 vaccine. The rearrangement uses TRBV7-7 and TRBJ2-5; 9 nucleotides line up with TRBD2. The CDR3 DNA sequence: TGTGCTAGCAGCTTAGGTCTAGCGGGACCACAAGAGACCCAGTACTTC. This translates into CASSLGLAGPQETQYF.